A single T cell receptor (beta chain) is shown here with its context. Antigen specificity is unknown. Sequenced by immunoSEQ multiplex PCR; TCRdb stores in-frame clones only, minus some. The repertoire holds fewer than 70,000 clones, more than 75% seen once, with less than 6.5% in the top ten. The source of the sample is a study of PD-1 blockade in classical Hodgkin lymphoma. CDR3 length equals 16 residues. CDR1 and CDR2 (germline): SGHAT, FQNNGV. V lost 5 bases, J lost 5 bases, and 21 bases lay in between. Each patient experienced a relapse that followed autologous stem cell transplantation, and brentuximab vedotin exposure varied. The study's findings and limits: Whoever responded completely had baseline diversity much like that seen in newly diagnosed patients.

Sample: peripheral blood mononuclear cells (PBMCs), taken before the second cycle of nivolumab. This chain joins TRBV11-2 and TRBJ2-5; D gene unclear. The receptor comes from a human donor with classical Hodgkin lymphoma. The CDR3 bases are TGTGCCAGCAGCCCACAAGGTCTAGTGAGTAGGGAGACCCAGTACTTC. Translating it yields CASSPQGLVSRETQYF.